This TCR beta chain stems from a study of CD8 T cells in Susac syndrome (dated by TCRdb to between 2018 and 2021). Turning to the overall study: Among the sequenced Susac syndrome patients, about six had clinically active disease and eight were in clinical remission. The study used repertoire sequencing to test whether antigen drove CD8+ T cell activation and differentiation in Susac syndrome. Clonality of the CD8+ T cell repertoire was compared between about a dozen healthy donors, approximately 14 Susac syndrome patients and approximately 16 multiple sclerosis patients. At the time of blood withdrawal, Susac syndrome patients were either therapy-naive, taking corticosteroids (with some also receiving IVIg), or on IVIg alone.

Broader findings and caveats from the paper: The study acknowledged that relatively few individuals were included in the TCR sequencing and HLA analysis. Susac syndrome CD8+ repertoires showed clonal expansion, highest in CD8+ TEMRA cells and greater in clinically active than remitting patients. Looking at Susac-specific public clones, the researchers identified fewer than 20 in the total CD8+ repertoire and roughly 5 in the CD8+ TEMRA repertoire.

Including the terminal cysteine and phenylalanine, the CDR3 comprises 16 residues. Only the CDR3 portion is preserved as DNA: 48 bases, with reading frame beginning at the first base. V is pared back by 0 bases and J by 1 base, with 10 bases lying between the germline termini. Sequences LGHNT (CDR1) and FRNRAP (CDR2) are obtained from the germline V gene. High-throughput TCR beta sequencing profiled peripheral blood CD8+ and CD4+ T cells from healthy donors, Susac syndrome patients and multiple sclerosis patients. Recently defined diagnostic criteria for definite or probable disease were met by the Susac syndrome patients. Bulk CD8+ and CD4+ T cells were purified magnetically by negative isolation, whereas CD8+ TEMRA cells were enriched by FACS. Blood was collected in EDTA tubes and processed within 24 hours, with PBMCs isolated through density gradient centrifugation. PBMCs intended for TCR sequencing were frozen in liquid nitrogen and were later thawed in a 37 degrees C water bath. The sorted or isolated CD4+, CD8+ and CD8+ TEMRA cells reached a purity of at least 90%.

In the case of this clonotype: The antigen this receptor binds is unknown. Base qualities are missing; no much larger clone stands one base away.

RNA was extracted with the RNeasy kit and roughly 0.45 to 1 ug was reverse transcribed using random hexamers. The immunoSEQ multiplex PCR assay, which covers 54 Vbeta and 13 Jbeta segments, was used to amplify TCR beta CDR3 regions. PCR amplification bias was corrected by using a synthetic template baseline for primer optimization and computational correction. The original pipeline was this. Reads were annotated to V, D and J genes per IMGT and analyzed with immunoSEQ Analyzer, keeping only productive sequences. Clonality was calculated as one minus the Shannon entropy normalized by log2 of the number of productive unique sequences. For each patient and control, public and private clones were evaluated among the 100 most prevalent clones. Susac-specific clones were defined as absent from healthy and MS cohorts, around 1,000 published viral clones and other ImmuneACCESS disease sequences. In-frame beta chains were kept once TCRdb had trimmed the public reads at Q25 with fastp and called clones with MiXCR. Rows with one shared CDR3 protein collapse into an entry with the most common genes and DNA. TCRdb, rather than the study authors, made the V and J calls. The sample data list some 130,000 distinct CDR3 sequences, and approximately 95% of these were observed just once. The ten largest account for roughly 0.2% of the sample.

Source material: CD8+ T cells from PBMCs. This TCR derives from a human donor with Susac syndrome. The chain is made from TRBV12-5 and TRBJ1-5; confidence is insufficient to name the D gene. The CDR3 corresponds to CASGLVEEGSNQPQHF. At the DNA level, the sequence is TGTGCTAGTGGTTTGGTGGAAGAAGGGAGCAATCAGCCCCAGCATTTT.